Presented here are 26 T cell receptor beta chains from one specimen sequenced in a study of blood T cell repertoires in COVID-19. Method: immunoSEQ multiplex PCR; TCRdb's copy keeps in-frame clones and lacks some. In the table there are roughly 230,000 clones, around 81% of which are singletons. The sample consisted of peripheral blood. Source of these receptors: a woman in her fifties or sixties with active or convalescent COVID-19.

The chain uses TRBV6-5 and TRBJ1-2; a weak D match, TRBD1 (6 bases). The CDR3 has 14 residues. The V end lost 0 bases, the J end lost 7 bases, and 12 bases lay between the germline ends. Germline-derived CDR1 and CDR2 are MNHEY and SVGAGI. The CDR3 here is CASSYSGTSVGYTF. The CDR3 DNA is TGTGCCAGCAGTTACTCGGGGACATCCGTTGGCTACACCTTC.

The chain combines TRBV7-9 with TRBJ2-1; a weak D match, TRBD1 (6 bases). The germline V gene has CDR1 SEHNR and CDR2 FQNEAQ (reference sequence). The CDR3 has 16 amino acids. Trimming removed 4 bases at V and 6 bases at J, with 19 bases between. The CDR3 reads CASSYTRDTPVNEQFF. For the CDR3, the DNA is TGTGCCAGCAGCTATACCCGGGACACTCCCGTCAATGAGCAGTTCTTC.

The chain links TRBV11-3 to TRBJ2-3; D is unclear. This CDR3 spans 13 amino acids. Germline V gene sequence: CDR1 SGHNT, CDR2 YENEEA. With 5 bases removed from V and 4 bases from J, the gap between germline ends came to 10 bases. The DNA of the CDR3 is TGTGCCAGCAGCCCTAATCCCGCAGATACGCAGTATTTT. Translated, it gives CASSPNPADTQYF.

This CDR3 reads CASSIDYGQSGNTIYF. The CDR3 bases are TGTGCCAGTAGTATCGACTACGGACAGTCCGGAAACACCATATATTTT. The J gene is TRBJ1-3, the V gene TRBV19, with D possibly matching TRBD1 (6 bases). Between the trimmed V and J ends, which lost 3 bases and 4 bases, there was a span of 16 bases. The germline gives CDR1 LNHDA, CDR2 SQIVND (reference sequence). This CDR3 is built from 16 residues.

The V gene is TRBV6-6, the J gene TRBJ1-4; D remains ambiguous. The germline gives CDR1 MNHNY, CDR2 SVGAGI (reference sequence). This CDR3 is built from 11 residues. Trimming pared 10 bases from V and 0 bases from J, leaving 3 bases between. For the CDR3, the DNA is TGTGCCACCACAACTAATGAAAAACTGTTTTTT. Residues: CATTTNEKLFF.

The chain recombines TRBV28 with TRBJ2-5; TRBD2 might be the D (6 bases). V was shortened by 8 bases and J by 8 bases, with 24 bases between the two germline ends. This CDR3 is 15 amino acids long. From germline, CDR1 is MDHEN and CDR2 SYDVKM. CDR3 residues: CASQAVAGNPTTQYF. CDR3 nucleotides: TGTGCCAGCCAGGCAGTGGCGGGGAATCCTACAACCCAGTACTTC.

This chain connects TRBV6-6 to TRBJ1-2; TRBD1 matches at 9 bases. There are 16 residues in the CDR3. Germline V gene lookup returns CDR1 MNHNY and CDR2 SVGAGI (reference sequence). The ends lost 5 bases at V and 1 base at J; junction bases unmatched: 8. In nucleotides, the CDR3 is TGTGCCAGCAGTCGAACCGGGACAGGGTATAACTATGGCTACACCTTC. It encodes CASSRTGTGYNYGYTF.

This sequence joins TRBV7-6 and TRBJ2-3; 7 nucleotides match TRBD1. J was trimmed by 3 bases and V by 3 bases; bases with no gene match: 9. Germline lookup yields CDR1 SGHVS and CDR2 FNYEAQ. The CDR3 runs 16 residues. This chain's CDR3 is CASSLIGATGTDTQYF. Here the CDR3 DNA reads TGTGCCAGCAGCTTGATAGGGGCGACAGGGACAGATACGCAGTATTTT.

The V and J genes are TRBV10-3 and TRBJ2-1, with 11 bases identical to TRBD2. This CDR3 has 13 residues. V lost 10 bases to trimming and J lost 5 bases; unmatched junction nucleotides: 4. CDR1 is ENHRY, CDR2 SYGVKD, per germline. The CDR3, as DNA: TGTGCCACCTCGGGACTAGCGGACAATGAGCAGTTCTTC. Amino acids: CATSGLADNEQFF.

The rearrangement joins TRBV11-2 to TRBJ1-4; possible D gene TRBD1, 5 bases. Germline V gives CDR1 SGHAT, CDR2 FQNNGV. The CDR3 is 14 residues long. Trimming shortened V by 1 base and J by 6 bases, and 9 bases separated the two germline ends. The CDR3 reads CASSLGRDHEKLFF. DNA for the CDR3: TGTGCCAGCAGCTTAGGCAGGGATCATGAAAAACTGTTTTTT. The entire variable domain, with the rest obtained from reference TRBV11-2 and TRBJ1-4, is as follows: EAGVAQSPRYKIIEKRQSVAFWCNPISGHATLYWYQQILGQGPKLLIQFQNNGVVDDSQLPKDRFSAERLKGVDSTLKIQPAKLEDSAVYLCASSLGRDHEKLFFGSGTQLSVL.

This chain connects TRBV6-5 to TRBJ1-6; 8 positions agree with TRBD1. Germline loops: CDR1 MNHEY, CDR2 SVGAGI. CDR3 length: 14 amino acids. V lost 5 bases to trimming and J lost 14 bases; unmatched junction nucleotides: 11. CDR3 nucleotide sequence: TGTGCCAGCAGTCAGGGACAGGTATTCTTTACCCTCCACTTT. Its protein is CASSQGQVFFTLHF.

The chain combines TRBV5-6 with TRBJ2-7, with D possibly being TRBD1 (5 bases). In germline, CDR1 is SGHDT, CDR2 YYEEEE. The V end was cut by 1 base, the J end by 6 bases, with 11 bases between. The CDR3 totals 13 residues. The CDR3 DNA reads TGTGCCAGCAGCTTGATCAGGGTGAGCGAGCAGTACTTC. Its protein is CASSLIRVSEQYF. Variable domain in full (rest from reference TRBV5-6 and TRBJ2-7): DAGVTQSPTHLIKTRGQQVTLRCSPKSGHDTVSWYQQALGQGPQFIFQYYEEEERQRGNFPDRFSGHQFPNYSSELNVNALLLGDSALYLCASSLIRVSEQYFGPGTRLTVT.

The chain recombines TRBV2 with TRBJ2-2; D is unresolved. The CDR3 has 14 amino acids. Germline CDR1 reads SNHLY; CDR2 reads FYNNEI. The germline V and J ends were trimmed by 8 bases and 0 bases, with 10 bases remaining between them. Here the CDR3 reads CASADNSNTGELFF. DNA for the CDR3: TGTGCCAGCGCCGACAATTCGAACACCGGGGAGCTGTTTTTT.

The chain recombines TRBV2 with TRBJ2-1; TRBD2 matches at 7 bases. Germline lookup yields CDR1 SNHLY and CDR2 FYNNEI. V gave up 7 bases and J gave up 4 bases; unmatched junction bases: 7. This CDR3 spans 14 amino acids. In nucleotides, the CDR3 is TGTGCCAGCAAATGGAATAGCGGGTACAATGAGCAGTTCTTC. This sequence encodes CASKWNSGYNEQFF.

The table lists this clone with a count of one. The CDR3 DNA reads as TGTGCCTGGAGTGCGGACAGGGGCTATGGCTACACCTTC. Translating gives CAWSADRGYGYTF. The chain recombines TRBV30 with TRBJ1-2, with 9 bases aligning to TRBD1. Per germline, CDR1 GTSNPN and CDR2 SVGIG (reference sequence). There are 13 residues in the CDR3. Trimming cost V 1 base and J 4 bases; bases outside gene matches: 1.

The rearrangement joins TRBV28 to TRBJ1-1; TRBD1 aligns across 7 bases. CDR1 and CDR2 (germline): MDHEN, SYDVKM. V was clipped by 6 bases and J by 5 bases; unmatched bases: 6. The CDR3 has 13 residues. The CDR3 sequence: CASSEGAETEAFF. The CDR3 bases are TGTGCCAGCAGCGAGGGGGCAGAGACTGAAGCTTTCTTT.

The chain links TRBV19 to TRBJ2-1; TRBD2 matches at 8 bases. Losses at the gene ends were 5 bases for V and 0 bases for J; bases not matched to a gene: 9. The CDR3 length is 17 residues. Germline assignment: CDR1 LNHDA and CDR2 SQIVND (reference sequence). CDR3 DNA sequence: TGTGCCAGTAGTCCAGGACTAGCTCAGAGCTCCTACAATGAGCAGTTCTTC. Residues: CASSPGLAQSSYNEQFF.

V is TRBV29-1 and J is TRBJ2-2; 9 bases line up with TRBD1. This CDR3 contains 13 residues. V shed 6 bases, J shed 4 bases, and the junction held 3 bases outside the gene matches. Germline assignment: CDR1 SQVTM and CDR2 ANQGSEA. Here the CDR3 reads CSVSTGGTGELFF. The CDR3 DNA reads as TGCAGCGTCTCGACAGGGGGCACCGGGGAGCTGTTTTTT.

The chain recombines TRBV7-9 with TRBJ2-1; TRBD2 aligns across 10 bases. V shed 5 bases, J shed 6 bases, and the junction held 7 bases outside the gene matches. This CDR3 spans 15 amino acids. Per the germline V gene, CDR1 is SEHNR and CDR2 is FQNEAQ (reference sequence). CDR3: CASSHRIAGGNEQFF. The CDR3 DNA sequence: TGTGCCAGCAGCCATCGAATAGCGGGAGGCAATGAGCAGTTCTTC.

The chain has TRBV11-3 and TRBJ2-3; maybe TRBD1 (6 bases). The CDR3 extends over 13 amino acids. Trimming removed 5 bases at V and 7 bases at J, with 13 bases between. The V gene's germline CDR1 is SGHNT and CDR2 YENEEA. The CDR3 loop reads CASSRDTFNTQYF. CDR3 in DNA: TGTGCCAGCAGCCGGGACACCTTCAATACGCAGTATTTT.

The V and J genes are TRBV3-1 (or the pseudogene TRBV3-2) and TRBJ1-1; 7 bases match TRBD1. This CDR3 is 18 amino acids long. The V segment lost 4 bases and the J segment 0 bases; nucleotides outside the gene matches: 14. From germline, CDR1 is LGHDT and CDR2 YNNKEL (reference sequence). CDR3: CASSLVAGGNRVNTEAFF. The DNA of the CDR3 is TGTGCCAGCAGCCTCGTGGCAGGGGGAAATAGGGTGAACACTGAAGCTTTCTTT.

This clone was seen just once. The identical CDR3 is also encoded by other nucleotide sequences in the sample. The CDR3 DNA follows: TGTGCCAGCAGTGAATACCCGGCGGGTTCACCCCTCCACTTT. Its translation: CASSEYPAGSPLHF. The V and J genes are TRBV25-1 and TRBJ1-6; D call uncertain. Germline lookup yields CDR1 MGHDK and CDR2 SYGVNS. The V end was cut by 0 bases, the J end by 9 bases, with 9 bases between. The CDR3 has 14 residues.

The V call is TRBV3-1 (or the pseudogene TRBV3-2), the J call TRBJ2-3; 8 nucleotides agree with TRBD2. The J segment lost 6 bases and the V segment lost 4 bases, leaving 12 bases of the junction unmatched. Germline CDR1 and CDR2: LGHDT and YNNKEL (reference sequence). The CDR3 is 16 amino acids. The CDR3 loop reads CASSPTTGGPRDTQYF. The DNA of the CDR3 is TGTGCCAGCAGCCCGACGACGGGGGGGCCACGTGATACGCAGTATTTT.

The chain links TRBV9 to TRBJ2-1, with D tentatively TRBD2 (5 bases). CDR1 is SGDLS, CDR2 YYNGEE, per germline. Trimming took 3 bases from V and 6 from J, leaving 16 bases between them. This CDR3 is 15 amino acids long. The CDR3 is CASSAGEGTINEQFF. The CDR3 nucleotides are TGTGCCAGCAGCGCCGGCGAGGGAACGATCAATGAGCAGTTCTTC.

This clone was seen repeatedly, ten times or more. The chain employs TRBV2 and TRBJ1-6; the D gene is possibly TRBD1 (6 bases). Germline V gene lookup returns CDR1 SNHLY and CDR2 FYNNEI. The CDR3 extends over 14 amino acids. The V end was cut by 6 bases, the J end by 3 bases, with 9 bases between. CDR3 sequence (DNA): TGTGCCAGCAGGGACAGTCACTATAATTCACCCCTCCACTTT. Translating gives CASRDSHYNSPLHF.

The chain is built from TRBV6-5 and TRBJ1-4, with D maybe TRBD1 (6 bases). The length of the CDR3 is 12 residues. Trimming removed 6 bases at V and 11 bases at J, with 13 bases between. Germline CDR1 is MNHEY and CDR2 is SVGAGI. CDR3 region: CASRRQAEKLFF. The CDR3 DNA is TGTGCCAGCAGACGACAGGCCGAGAAACTGTTTTTT.